This TCR beta chain was observed in a study of blood T cell repertoires in COVID-19. The overall study: Some COVID-19 samples were acute and others convalescent; all came from the United States, Italy and Spain.

Here immunoSEQ multiplex PCR was the method, and the copy in TCRdb shows in-frame clones only, minus some. Of fewer than 200,000 clones listed, about 80% were seen once; the top ten hold about 6.4%. The clonotype was recovered from a human donor in a cohort sampled during active COVID-19. Sequenced sample: peripheral blood.

The CDR3 DNA is TGTGCCAGCAGCCAAGATGGGATGCGCGGGGTTTGGGAAAAACTGTTTTTT. Protein sequence: CASSQDGMRGVWEKLFF. The chain has TRBV3-1 (or the pseudogene TRBV3-2) and TRBJ1-4; D ambiguous. Germline loops: CDR1 LGHDT, CDR2 YNNKEL (reference sequence). Deletions cut 0 bases from V and 8 bases from J, with 19 bases between. The CDR3 extends over 17 amino acids.